Listed here are 31 T cell receptor beta chains from one sample, sequenced in a study of blood T cells in healthy people across ages. A second roughly 7 to 12 cycle PCR used barcoded and J-beta primers. TCRdb passed the 5' RACE reads through MiXCR, listing each CDR3 protein once. The profile shows approximately 800,000 distinct CDR3 sequences, roughly 25% of them singletons. The data also belong to a second study, concerning T cells of mothers and their children.

The sample was blood. These receptors were collected from a boy under 18 in good health.

This chain uses TRBV29-1 with TRBJ1-2; 10 bases fit TRBD1. The CDR3 extends over 15 amino acids. V shed 4 bases and J 4 bases; nucleotides not matched to a gene: 9. CDR1 SQVTM and CDR2 ANQGSEA come from the germline V gene. CDR3 sequence (DNA): TGCAGCGTTGGGGTGACAGGGGGCGCTTCCTATGGCTACACCTTC. This gives the protein CSVGVTGGASYGYTF.

The V call is TRBV27, the J call TRBJ2-7; 8 bases fit TRBD2. There are 15 residues in the CDR3. CDR1 is MNHEY, CDR2 SMNVEV, per germline (reference sequence). J lost 2 bases, V lost 3 bases, and 6 bases had no gene match. CDR3 in amino acids: CASSLNPAGAYEQYF. The CDR3 bases are TGTGCCAGCAGTTTGAATCCAGCGGGAGCCTACGAGCAGTACTTC.

The chain employs TRBV28 and TRBJ1-2; D ambiguous. V was clipped by 3 bases and J by 4 bases, with 6 bases between them. Germline V lookup: CDR1 MDHEN, CDR2 SYDVKM. The length of the CDR3 is 12 residues. The CDR3: CASSLESYGYTF. The CDR3 coding sequence is TGTGCCAGCAGTTTGGAGAGCTATGGCTACACCTTC.

This rearrangement joins TRBV29-1 to TRBJ2-3; TRBD2 is a possible D gene (6 bases). Between the trimmed V and J ends, which lost 5 bases and 4 bases, there was a span of 22 bases. The CDR3 has 16 amino acids. CDR1 and CDR2 from the germline V gene are SQVTM and ANQGSEA. CDR3 bases: TGCAGCGTTCGGGGGACGAACAGACCTCCGGCAGATACGCAGTATTTT. Translating gives CSVRGTNRPPADTQYF.

This clonotype appeared a few times. DNA of the CDR3: TGTGCCAGCTCACCAAAGCTGGGGACGAACACTGAAGCTTTCTTT. This translates into CASSPKLGTNTEAFF. This sequence joins TRBV18 and TRBJ1-1; possibly TRBD1 for D (5 bases). The CDR3 sequence is 15 residues long. V lost 2 bases and J lost 1, with 11 bases in between. The germline V gene has CDR1 KGHSH and CDR2 LQKENI.

This chain uses TRBV20-1 with TRBJ2-1, with no clear D. The germline V gene encodes CDR1 DFQATT and CDR2 SNEGSKA (reference sequence). The CDR3 has 14 amino acids. The ends were cut back, 0 bases at V and 4 bases at J, with 10 bases in the middle. The CDR3 loop reads CSARDPKAYNEQFF. The CDR3 DNA is TGCAGTGCTAGAGATCCCAAGGCGTACAATGAGCAGTTCTTC.

This clonotype was seen only a few times. The rearrangement joins TRBV7-2 to TRBJ2-5; the match to TRBD2 covers 12 bases. The end of the DNA is better explained by TRBJ2-1, so the J call may be wrong. Germline CDR1 and CDR2: SGHTA and FQGNSA. The CDR3 contains 16 residues. The CDR3 nucleotides are TGTGCCAGCAGCTCCAGACTAGCGGGAGTCGGAAATGAGCAGTTCTTC. It translates to CASSSRLAGVGNEQFF.

CDR3 in amino acids: CSASVRQGASYEQYF. In DNA, the CDR3 is TGCAGTGCTTCCGTGAGACAGGGAGCATCCTACGAGCAGTACTTC. The chain uses TRBV20-1 and TRBJ2-7, with 7 bases that match TRBD1. The CDR3 is 15 amino acids. Germline V CDR1 and CDR2: DFQATT, SNEGSKA (reference sequence). After removal of 5 bases from V and 1 base from J, the junction contained 11 bases not matched to a gene.

This sequence joins TRBV7-8 and TRBJ2-5; the D gene is possibly TRBD2 (5 bases). The CDR3 length is 18 residues. V was pared by 5 bases and J by 9 bases, with 31 bases between. The germline CDR1 and CDR2 sequences are SGHVS and FQNEAQ. The CDR3 coding sequence is TGTGCCAGCAGCATACCGAAGGACGTCATTGGTCCATGGGAGCCCCAGTACTTC. This sequence encodes CASSIPKDVIGPWEPQYF.

The rearrangement links TRBV18 to TRBJ1-5; no firm D call. V lost 1 base and J 2 bases, leaving 6 bases between the germline ends. This CDR3 spans 14 amino acids. The V gene's germline CDR1 is KGHSH and CDR2 LQKENI. The CDR3 DNA is TGTGCCAGCTCACCACAAACGGGCAATCAGCCCCAGCATTTT. Translation: CASSPQTGNQPQHF.

This clonotype was counted between two and nine times. This chain joins TRBV20-1 and TRBJ2-5; D remains unclear. Germline V gene sequence: CDR1 DFQATT, CDR2 SNEGSKA (reference sequence). The CDR3 is made up of 12 amino acids. The ends were cut back, 1 base at V and 2 bases at J, with 5 bases in the middle. CDR3 DNA sequence: TGCAGTGCTAGAGGCGAACAAGAGACCCAGTACTTC. Protein product: CSARGEQETQYF.

This chain joins TRBV12-3 or TRBV12-4 and TRBJ2-7; a weak D match, TRBD1 (6 bases). This CDR3 has 12 amino acids. The V end was cut by 7 bases, the J end by 3 bases, with 10 bases between. The CDR3 sequence is CASNRGGYEQYF. CDR3 DNA sequence: TGTGCCAGCAATCGAGGGGGCTACGAGCAGTACTTC.

The CDR3 DNA follows: TGCAGTGCTTTCCGGGACAGCTCCTACGAGCAGTACTTC. This gives the protein CSAFRDSSYEQYF. V gene TRBV20-1 combines with J gene TRBJ2-7, with 7 bases that match TRBD1. Germline CDR1 DFQATT, CDR2 SNEGSKA (reference sequence). Trimming removed 5 bases from V and 0 bases from J; junction bases left unmatched: 4. The CDR3 length is 13 residues.

This sequence joins TRBV29-1 and TRBJ2-5, with 11 nucleotides matching TRBD2. CDR3 length equals 15 residues. V shed 2 bases and J 4 bases; nucleotides not matched to a gene: 6. Germline CDR1 is SQVTM and CDR2 is ANQGSEA. This CDR3 is CSVELAGGPGETQYF. CDR3 bases: TGCAGCGTTGAATTAGCGGGAGGGCCGGGAGAGACCCAGTACTTC.

This chain joins TRBV7-9 and TRBJ1-1; D remains unclear. This CDR3 is 13 amino acids long. Trimming shortened V by 5 bases and J by 2 bases, and 9 bases separated the two germline ends. Germline lookup yields CDR1 SEHNR and CDR2 FQNEAQ (reference sequence). The CDR3 reads CASSQAANTEAFF. CDR3 DNA sequence: TGTGCCAGCAGCCAGGCGGCAAACACTGAAGCTTTCTTT.

The chain has TRBV28 and TRBJ2-1; D is possibly TRBD2 (6 bases). The CDR3 has 13 amino acids. CDR1 is MDHEN and CDR2 is SYDVKM in the germline V gene. Trimming stripped 4 bases from V and 7 bases from J, with 11 bases between. The CDR3 bases are TGTGCCAGCAGTTCCGTACGGGGGAATGAGCAGTTCTTC. This gives the protein CASSSVRGNEQFF.

This clonotype has only a few counts. The chain recombines TRBV4-2 with TRBJ1-5, with D perhaps TRBD1 (6 bases). Trimming shortened V by 3 bases and J by 4 bases, and 7 bases separated the two germline ends. The length of the CDR3 is 13 residues. CDR1 LGHNA and CDR2 YNFKEQ come from the germline V gene. The CDR3 sequence is CASSHGTNQPQHF. For the CDR3, the DNA is TGTGCCAGCAGCCACGGGACAAATCAGCCCCAGCATTTT.

The table lists this clonotype with a few counts. The CDR3 bases are TGTGCCAGCTCACTGGACAGGAGCAACTATGGCTACACCTTC. Translating it yields CASSLDRSNYGYTF. This sequence joins TRBV18 and TRBJ1-2, with 7 bases that match TRBD1. The CDR3 length is 14 residues. Germline trimming cut 4 bases from V and 2 bases from J; bases unmatched to any gene: 4. CDR1 is KGHSH and CDR2 is LQKENI in the germline V gene.

This clonotype was seen a few times. For the CDR3, the DNA is TGCGCCAGCAGGGCGGGACAGGGGGCCGGTGAAGCTTTCTTT. Protein product: CASRAGQGAGEAFF. V gene TRBV5-1 combines with J gene TRBJ1-1, with 12 bases lining up with TRBD1. V was clipped by 5 bases and J by 7 bases; unmatched bases: 6. Germline CDR1 and CDR2: SGHRS and YFSETQ. CDR3 length equals 14 residues.

This clonotype was seen only a few times. This sequence joins TRBV28 and TRBJ2-5, with D uncertain. The V and J ends lost 7 bases and 2 bases respectively, with 11 bases between them. Germline V gene lookup returns CDR1 MDHEN and CDR2 SYDVKM. This CDR3 is built from 13 residues. The CDR3 protein is CASTSPKQETQYF. The CDR3 DNA is TGTGCCAGCACCTCTCCGAAACAAGAGACCCAGTACTTC.

The chain links TRBV28 to TRBJ2-7; no clear D. Per the germline V gene, CDR1 is MDHEN and CDR2 is SYDVKM. V lost 4 bases and J lost 5, with 15 bases in between. The CDR3 is 14 residues long. The DNA of the CDR3 is TGTGCCAGCAGTTCCCCAGCCCAGCGAGACGAGCAGTACTTC. Translated: CASSSPAQRDEQYF.

This chain uses TRBV28 with TRBJ1-1, with D uncertain. CDR3 size: 14 residues. Trimming pared 6 bases from V and 5 bases from J, leaving 16 bases between. Germline CDR1 is MDHEN and CDR2 is SYDVKM. CDR3 residues: CASSLASLGTEAFF. In nucleotides, the CDR3 is TGTGCCAGCAGCCTAGCATCTCTGGGGACTGAAGCTTTCTTT. Combining the CDR3 with reference TRBV28 and TRBJ1-1 gives the whole variable domain DVKVTQSSRYLVKRTGEKVFLECVQDMDHENMFWYRQDPGLGLRLIYFSYDVKMKEKGDIPEGYSVSREKKERFSLILESASTNQTSMYLCASSLASLGTEAFFGQGTRLTVV.

This clonotype was counted only a few times. CDR3 in amino acids: CASSQGKSKGLAASTDTQYF. Here the CDR3 DNA reads TGCGCCAGCAGCCAAGGAAAGTCCAAGGGACTAGCGGCGAGCACAGATACGCAGTATTTT. This chain uses TRBV4-1 with TRBJ2-3, with 11 bases matching TRBD2. The J segment lost 0 bases and the V segment lost 1 base, leaving 12 bases of the junction unmatched. The CDR3 has 20 residues. CDR1 MGHRA and CDR2 YSYEKL come from the germline V gene.

This clonotype has more than one count but fewer than ten. This rearrangement joins TRBV7-2 to TRBJ2-5; TRBD1 matches at 7 bases. The germline gives CDR1 SGHTA, CDR2 FQGNSA. The CDR3 spans 14 residues. V shed 5 bases, J shed 3 bases, and the junction held 6 bases outside the gene matches. The CDR3 coding sequence is TGTGCCAGCAGCCGTCCGGGACAGAAAGAGACCCAGTACTTC. Amino acids: CASSRPGQKETQYF.

The gene calls are TRBV20-1 and TRBJ2-3; 15 nucleotides line up with TRBD2. The V gene end was trimmed by 1 base and the J gene end by 3 bases; junction bases not matched to a gene: 8. The CDR3 extends over 18 amino acids. The germline V gene encodes CDR1 DFQATT and CDR2 SNEGSKA (reference sequence). CDR3 residues: CSARGWTSGGGRTDTQYF. CDR3 sequence (DNA): TGCAGTGCTAGAGGCTGGACTAGCGGGGGGGGTCGGACAGATACGCAGTATTTT.

The chain combines TRBV6-6 with TRBJ1-3; TRBD1 aligns across 8 bases. This CDR3 is built from 17 residues. After removal of 5 bases from V and 0 bases from J, the junction contained 9 bases not matched to a gene. Germline CDR1 MNHNY, CDR2 SVGAGI (reference sequence). The DNA for the CDR3 is TGTGCCAGCAGTAACCAGGGGGCGTACGCCTCTGGAAACACCATATATTTT. Protein: CASSNQGAYASGNTIYF.

The table lists this clonotype with a few counts. The junction does not match germline at one end; this may be a read error. The gene calls are TRBV5-1 and TRBJ1-1; TRBD1 agrees at 7 bases. The CDR3 is made up of 15 amino acids. From germline, CDR1 is SGHRS and CDR2 YFSETQ. The CDR3 loop is CASRLAGTANTEAFF. DNA of the CDR3: TGCGCCAGCAGATTGGCCGGGACAGCGAACACTGAAGCTTTCTTT.

This clonotype has more than one count but fewer than ten. The chain employs TRBV12-3 or TRBV12-4 and TRBJ1-1; D gene unclear. V gave up 5 bases and J gave up 6 bases, with 16 bases separating them. The CDR3 spans 14 residues. Here the CDR3 reads CASSPARSDAEAFF. The CDR3 DNA sequence: TGTGCCAGCAGTCCCGCCCGTTCTGACGCTGAAGCTTTCTTT.

V gene TRBV20-1 combines with J gene TRBJ2-7; 8 bases match TRBD2. After removal of 6 bases from V and 6 bases from J, the junction contained 16 bases not matched to a gene. This CDR3 comprises 15 residues. Germline loops: CDR1 DFQATT, CDR2 SNEGSKA (reference sequence). The CDR3 loop reads CSAVALGSGICEQYF. As DNA, the CDR3 is TGCAGTGCCGTCGCATTGGGTAGCGGGATCTGCGAGCAGTACTTC.

V usage is TRBV7-8 and J usage is TRBJ1-2; 9 nucleotides match TRBD1. The CDR3 spans 15 residues. In germline, CDR1 is SGHVS, CDR2 FQNEAQ. Trimming took 2 bases from V and 4 from J; bases not matched to a gene: 5. CDR3 nucleotide sequence: TGTGCCAGCAGCTTATGGGACAGGGCGGCCTATGGCTACACCTTC. It is translated as CASSLWDRAAYGYTF.

The chain links TRBV5-1 to TRBJ1-2; 7 positions match TRBD1. Germline trimming cut 0 bases from V and 0 bases from J; bases unmatched to any gene: 5. Germline CDR1 and CDR2: SGHRS and YFSETQ. CDR3 length equals 16 residues. CDR3 coding DNA: TGCGCCAGCAGCTTGGGACCTACAGGGGCTAACTATGGCTACACCTTC. Its translation is CASSLGPTGANYGYTF.